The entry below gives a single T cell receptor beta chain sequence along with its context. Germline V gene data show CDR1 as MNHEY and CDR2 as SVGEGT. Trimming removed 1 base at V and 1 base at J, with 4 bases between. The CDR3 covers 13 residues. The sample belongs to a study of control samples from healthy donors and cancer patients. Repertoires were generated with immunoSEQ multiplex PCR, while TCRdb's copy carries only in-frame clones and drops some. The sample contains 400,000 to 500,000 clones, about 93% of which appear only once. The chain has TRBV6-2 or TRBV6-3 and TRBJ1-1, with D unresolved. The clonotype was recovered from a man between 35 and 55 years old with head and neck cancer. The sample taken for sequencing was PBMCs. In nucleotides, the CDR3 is TGTGCCAGCAGTTACTTACAGAACACTGAAGCTTTCTTT. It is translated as CASSYLQNTEAFF.